The clone carrying this TCR beta chain was recorded a few times. The antigen is not known. This sample was included in a study of T cell repertoires in cytomegalovirus infection. Deletions cut 4 bases from V and 5 bases from J, with 12 bases between. Germline CDR1 is SQVTM and CDR2 is ANQGSEA. This CDR3 spans 13 amino acids. Regarding the study as a whole: CMV-specific HLA-C-restricted TCR beta clonotypes dominated the ex vivo response.

TCRdb reprocessed the reads with MiXCR, giving one entry per CDR3 protein. The sample has 150,000 to 190,000 distinct CDR3 sequences, about a quarter seen once. The TCR was taken from a human donor in good health (CMV status not recorded). Some clones in this sample may be carry-over from other donors' samples. Material: PBMCs. The V gene is TRBV29-1, the J gene TRBJ2-1; the D gene is possibly TRBD2 (6 bases). The CDR3 spells CSVGGLTNNEQFF. The DNA for the CDR3 is TGCAGCGTTGGGGGACTCACAAACAATGAGCAGTTCTTC.